This T cell receptor beta chain was captured by sequencing in a study of blood T cell repertoires in COVID-19 (dated by TCRdb to 2019 to 2021). The study in broad terms: Samples from collaborators originated in the United States, Italy and Spain and spanned both the acute and convalescent phases of COVID-19. Samples were obtained from the ongoing ImmuneRACE study (first 160 participants) and from some 1,300 subjects provided by 6 global collaborators. Sample metadata almost always included a de-identified subject ID, COVID-19 status, age in years and sex. The dataset comprised deeply sampled blood TCRbeta repertoires from subjects exposed to, actively infected with, or recovered from COVID-19. The material from the prospective study consisted of cDNA or gDNA derived from T cells, B-cell-depleted T cells, or PBMCs. HLA class I and class II types, where available, came from metadata supplied by the sample provider rather than from assay-based typing. The repertoires were released in a freely available public database intended as a resource for research on the immune response to SARS-CoV-2. Points the paper makes about the study in general: Clinical and demographic metadata were provided uncurated, with the amount varying by source and participant.

TCRbeta CDR3 regions were amplified from genomic DNA by means of the immunoSEQ Assay, a bias-controlled multiplex PCR. In the paper's pipeline: Nucleated cell counts per sample were estimated from amplification of reference gene primers within the assay. To quantify the absolute abundance of each unique TCRbeta CDR3 rearrangement, sequence reads were collapsed and filtered. Productive Simpson clonality was computed per sample as the square root of Simpson's diversity index over productive rearrangements. TCRdb stores this immuneACCESS table with in-frame sequences only. Part of the clones is absent; in the studies checked, under half of the shortfall reflects unresolved V genes, and no reason is known for the rest. V, J and clone size were drawn from that table, and D and trimming were deduced from the DNA. Counted in this sample were roughly 50,000 clones; approximately 90% of them appeared once. About 4% of the sample rests with the top ten.

Deletion took 5 bases off V and 7 bases off J, with a span of 9 bases between the germline ends. Including the terminal cysteine and phenylalanine, the CDR3 comprises 12 residues. Of the read, only the CDR3 DNA is kept; its 36 bases are in frame from base 1. The CDR1 and CDR2 encoded by the germline V gene are SGHVS and FQNEAQ. Collaborating institutions collected whole blood in K2EDTA tubes following their own protocols. For TCRbeta analysis, collaborators shipped samples as frozen whole blood, isolated PBMCs, or DNA extracted from either of those sample types. Concerning this clone: Its antigen is not yet known. Base qualities are not provided; no much larger clone lies one nucleotide away.

This sequence was found in a man aged 50-60 years with acute or convalescent COVID-19. Sequencing was done on a sample of peripheral blood. The chain couples TRBV7-8 to TRBJ2-1; the D gene remains uncertain. CDR3 sequence: CASSPDLNEQFF. DNA sequence: TGTGCCAGCAGCCCTGACTTAAATGAGCAGTTCTTC.